This is a list of T cell receptor beta chains from one sample in a study of shared clonotypes between healthy human individuals. Clones were sequenced by immunoSEQ multiplex PCR, and TCRdb holds only the in-frame ones, with some missing. The sample records about 2.1 million clones, about 92% being singletons. The sample consisted of naive CD8+ T cells from PBMCs. The receptors were gathered from a young man in good health. Some clones in this sample may be carry-over from other donors' samples. Both conserved end residues are part of each CDR3. D genes are given only for firm matches. Size is omitted from some rows. Given values are once, few, many or a class for expanded clones.

V gene: TRBV19
clone size: -
J gene: TRBJ1-5
D gene: -
CDR3 DNA: TGTGCCAGTAGCCCGGCCAGGGAGGCCTTGCGGAGGAGCAATCAGCCCCAGCATTTT
CDR3 protein: CASSPAREALRRSNQPQHF

V gene: TRBV15
clone size: -
J gene: TRBJ1-1
D gene: -
CDR3 DNA: TGTGCCACCAGCAGAGACAGGGTCACTGAAGCTTTCTTT
CDR3 protein: CATSRDRVTEAFF

V gene: TRBV6-6
clone size: -
J gene: TRBJ2-5
D gene: TRBD2
CDR3 DNA: TGTGCCAGCAGTTATGGGGGAGGGCCCTCGGAGACCCAGTACTTC
CDR3 protein: CASSYGGGPSETQYF

V gene: TRBV19
clone size: -
J gene: TRBJ1-2
D gene: TRBD1
CDR3 DNA: TGTGCCAGTAGTATCCGGGACAGGGGGTTGGATGGCTACACCTTC
CDR3 protein: CASSIRDRGLDGYTF

V gene: TRBV19
clone size: once
J gene: TRBJ1-2
D gene: -
CDR3 DNA: TGTGCCAGTAGTATAGGGGCGACAAACTATGGCTACACCTTC
CDR3 protein: CASSIGATNYGYTF

V gene: TRBV5-4
clone size: -
J gene: TRBJ2-2
D gene: -
CDR3 DNA: TGTGCCAGCAGCTTGATCGGCTCATCGTGGGTCGGTACCGGGGAGCTGTTTTTT
CDR3 protein: CASSLIGSSWVGTGELFF

V gene: TRBV11-2
clone size: -
J gene: TRBJ2-1
D gene: -
CDR3 DNA: TGTGCCAGCAGCTTAGATCTGGGTGAGCAGTTCTTC
CDR3 protein: CASSLDLGEQFF

V gene: TRBV6-1
clone size: -
J gene: TRBJ1-1
D gene: -
CDR3 DNA: TGTGCCAGCACATCTGGCGGGACTGAAGCTTTCTTT
CDR3 protein: CASTSGGTEAFF

V gene: TRBV5-6
clone size: -
J gene: TRBJ1-2
D gene: TRBD1
CDR3 DNA: TGTGCCAGCAGCGGGACAGGGGGCGCGAATGGCTACACCTTC
CDR3 protein: CASSGTGGANGYTF

V gene: TRBV27
clone size: -
J gene: TRBJ2-5
D gene: -
CDR3 DNA: TGTGCCAGCAGTTTCCGGGCCCAAGAGACCCAGTACTTC
CDR3 protein: CASSFRAQETQYF

V gene: TRBV11-2
clone size: -
J gene: TRBJ1-1
D gene: TRBD1
CDR3 DNA: TGTGCCAGCAGCTCAGACAGGGGGGGGAACACTGAAGCTTTCTTT
CDR3 protein: CASSSDRGGNTEAFF

V gene: TRBV7-9
clone size: -
J gene: TRBJ2-2
D gene: -
CDR3 DNA: TGTGCCAGCAGCCCCGACGTCACGAACACCGGGGAGCTGTTTTTT
CDR3 protein: CASSPDVTNTGELFF

V gene: TRBV5-6
clone size: once
J gene: TRBJ1-1
D gene: -
CDR3 DNA: TGTGCCAGCAGCTTTCTATTTCCGGCGAACACTGAAGCTTTCTTT
CDR3 protein: CASSFLFPANTEAFF

V gene: TRBV6-1
clone size: -
J gene: TRBJ1-5
D gene: -
CDR3 DNA: TGTGCCAGCCCGGGACCCACCTCATCGCCCCAGCATTTT
CDR3 protein: CASPGPTSSPQHF

V gene: TRBV2
clone size: -
J gene: TRBJ2-1
D gene: TRBD2
CDR3 DNA: TGTGCCAGCCTCCTACTAGCGCGAAAAAGCTCCTACAATGAGCAGTTCTTC
CDR3 protein: CASLLLARKSSYNEQFF

V gene: TRBV29-1
clone size: -
J gene: TRBJ2-1
D gene: -
CDR3 DNA: TGCAGCGTTGTGAGTCGAACCTACAATGAGCAGTTCTTC
CDR3 protein: CSVVSRTYNEQFF

V gene: TRBV15
clone size: once
J gene: TRBJ2-3
D gene: -
CDR3 DNA: TGTGCCACCAGCAGAGGGTTCGTTACAGATACGCAGTATTTT
CDR3 protein: CATSRGFVTDTQYF

V gene: TRBV27
clone size: once
J gene: TRBJ2-2
D gene: -
CDR3 DNA: TGTGCCAGCCTTGGGGCGGCCGGGGAGCTGTTTTTT
CDR3 protein: CASLGAAGELFF

V gene: TRBV5-6
clone size: -
J gene: TRBJ1-2
D gene: -
CDR3 DNA: TGTGCCAGCAGCTTGGTTGAGGGCCGAGCCGATGGCTACACCTTC
CDR3 protein: CASSLVEGRADGYTF

V gene: TRBV30
clone size: few
J gene: TRBJ1-1
D gene: -
CDR3 DNA: TGTGCCTGGAGGACCGGGACTGAAGCTTTCTTT
CDR3 protein: CAWRTGTEAFF

V gene: TRBV27
clone size: -
J gene: TRBJ2-5
D gene: TRBD2
CDR3 DNA: TGTGCCAGCAGTCCACCTGGTGGGAGGGCCCAGTACTTC
CDR3 protein: CASSPPGGRAQYF

V gene: TRBV28
clone size: -
J gene: TRBJ2-7
D gene: -
CDR3 DNA: TGTGCCAGCAGTAGAGCGGACTCCTACGAGCAGTACTTC
CDR3 protein: CASSRADSYEQYF

V gene: TRBV19
clone size: -
J gene: TRBJ2-7
D gene: TRBD1
CDR3 DNA: TGTGCCAGTTCCGATTCGGGACAGGGTCCCTACGAGCAGTACTTC
CDR3 protein: CASSDSGQGPYEQYF

V gene: TRBV9
clone size: -
J gene: TRBJ2-5
D gene: -
CDR3 DNA: TGTGCCAGCAGCGTAGTAGACCATCTTTGGGAGACCCAGTACTTC
CDR3 protein: CASSVVDHLWETQYF

V gene: TRBV14
clone size: -
J gene: TRBJ2-7
D gene: TRBD2
CDR3 DNA: TGTGCCAGCAGCCAAGATGGGCTAGCGGATATCTCCTACGAGCAGTACTTC
CDR3 protein: CASSQDGLADISYEQYF

V gene: TRBV6-1
clone size: -
J gene: TRBJ2-5
D gene: -
CDR3 DNA: TGTGCCAGCAGGGGCCGGCAGGGAGGCCAAGAGACCCAGTACTTC
CDR3 protein: CASRGRQGGQETQYF

V gene: TRBV9
clone size: -
J gene: TRBJ2-7
D gene: -
CDR3 DNA: TGTGCCAGCAGCGTAGGCAACCTTCACGAGCAGTACTTC
CDR3 protein: CASSVGNLHEQYF

V gene: TRBV27
clone size: once
J gene: TRBJ2-7
D gene: -
CDR3 DNA: TGTGCCAGCACCGGGGGGGACAGGGTACAGTACTTC
CDR3 protein: CASTGGDRVQYF

V gene: TRBV5-1
clone size: once
J gene: TRBJ2-2
D gene: -
CDR3 DNA: TGCGCCAGCAGCTTATTTCCCAGCGGGTCGAACACCGGGGAGCTGTTTTTT
CDR3 protein: CASSLFPSGSNTGELFF

V gene: TRBV7-6
clone size: -
J gene: TRBJ2-7
D gene: -
CDR3 DNA: TGTGCCAGCAGCTCGGGGGACAGACCCTACGAGCAGTACTTC
CDR3 protein: CASSSGDRPYEQYF

V gene: TRBV27
clone size: few
J gene: TRBJ1-5
D gene: TRBD1
CDR3 DNA: TGTGCCAGCAGTCCACTCGGGACAGGGAGGAATCAGCCCCAGCATTTT
CDR3 protein: CASSPLGTGRNQPQHF

V gene: TRBV28
clone size: -
J gene: TRBJ2-7
D gene: TRBD1
CDR3 DNA: TGTGCCAGCAGTCCCCACCTAGGGACAGTTACCTACGAGCAGTACTTC
CDR3 protein: CASSPHLGTVTYEQYF

V gene: TRBV9
clone size: -
J gene: TRBJ2-1
D gene: -
CDR3 DNA: TGTGCCAGCAGCGTAGATAGCTTAGGGGAGAGGTACAATGAGCAGTTCTTC
CDR3 protein: CASSVDSLGERYNEQFF

V gene: TRBV29-1
clone size: -
J gene: TRBJ2-2
D gene: TRBD2
CDR3 DNA: TGCAGCGCCGGACTAGTTGACACCGGGGAGCTGTTTTTT
CDR3 protein: CSAGLVDTGELFF

V gene: TRBV10-3
clone size: -
J gene: TRBJ2-7
D gene: TRBD2
CDR3 DNA: TGTGCCATCAGCCCAGGGGGACTAGCGGGAACGGAGCAGTACTTC
CDR3 protein: CAISPGGLAGTEQYF

V gene: TRBV5-4
clone size: -
J gene: TRBJ2-1
D gene: -
CDR3 DNA: TGTGCCAGCAGCTTTCGGAGAAATGAGCAGTTCTTC
CDR3 protein: CASSFRRNEQFF

V gene: TRBV6-4
clone size: -
J gene: TRBJ1-2
D gene: TRBD1
CDR3 DNA: TGTGCCAGCAGTGACTCCCCAAGGGACAGGGACGGCTACACCTTC
CDR3 protein: CASSDSPRDRDGYTF

V gene: TRBV9
clone size: -
J gene: TRBJ2-7
D gene: -
CDR3 DNA: TGTGCCAGCAGCGTAGAATCGGACAGCTCCTACGAGCAGTACTTC
CDR3 protein: CASSVESDSSYEQYF

V gene: TRBV4-1
clone size: once
J gene: TRBJ2-5
D gene: TRBD1
CDR3 DNA: TGCGCCAGCAGCCAAGGGGACAGTGAGGAAGAGACCCAGTACTTC
CDR3 protein: CASSQGDSEEETQYF

V gene: TRBV13
clone size: -
J gene: TRBJ2-2
D gene: TRBD1
CDR3 DNA: TGTGCCAGCAGCTTGACAGGACAGGGGGCCAGGACCGGGGAGCTGTTTTTT
CDR3 protein: CASSLTGQGARTGELFF

V gene: TRBV5-1
clone size: -
J gene: TRBJ1-3
D gene: -
CDR3 DNA: TGCGCCAGCAGCTTGGCCAGGTTGGGTCCTGGAAACACCATATATTTT
CDR3 protein: CASSLARLGPGNTIYF

V gene: TRBV9
clone size: -
J gene: TRBJ2-1
D gene: TRBD2
CDR3 DNA: TGTGCCAGCAGCGGGACTAGCGCGCAGTTCTTC
CDR3 protein: CASSGTSAQFF

V gene: TRBV9
clone size: -
J gene: TRBJ2-3
D gene: TRBD2
CDR3 DNA: TGTGCCAGCAGCGGTAGCGGAAGCGGGGCAGATACGCAGTATTTT
CDR3 protein: CASSGSGSGADTQYF

V gene: TRBV27
clone size: -
J gene: TRBJ1-1
D gene: -
CDR3 DNA: TGTGCCAGCAGTCCGGGGCTGTCTCCCCAGGGTGCTTTCTTT
CDR3 protein: CASSPGLSPQGAFF

V gene: TRBV5-1
clone size: -
J gene: TRBJ1-5
D gene: -
CDR3 DNA: TGCGCCAGCAGCTGGACGGTGAATCAGCCCCAGCATTTT
CDR3 protein: CASSWTVNQPQHF

V gene: TRBV11-2
clone size: -
J gene: TRBJ2-3
D gene: -
CDR3 DNA: TGTGCCAGCAGCTTAGAGGGACGTCCTGGAGATACGCAGTATTTT
CDR3 protein: CASSLEGRPGDTQYF

V gene: TRBV7-9
clone size: -
J gene: TRBJ1-2
D gene: -
CDR3 DNA: TGTGCCAGCAGCTTAGAATTCGCAGGGTCGGCCTTC
CDR3 protein: CASSLEFAGSAF

V gene: TRBV11-2
clone size: few
J gene: TRBJ1-1
D gene: -
CDR3 DNA: TGTGCCAGCAGCTTTATGTCATCTGAAGCTTTCTTT
CDR3 protein: CASSFMSSEAFF

V gene: TRBV4-3
clone size: -
J gene: TRBJ2-7
D gene: -
CDR3 DNA: TGCGCCAGCAGCCAAGTGGGATGGGGGGTCCACGAGCAGTACTTC
CDR3 protein: CASSQVGWGVHEQYF

V gene: TRBV15
clone size: once
J gene: TRBJ1-1
D gene: -
CDR3 DNA: TGTGCCACCAGCAGAGACGTCAATATGAACACTGAAGCTTTCTTT
CDR3 protein: CATSRDVNMNTEAFF

V gene: TRBV4-2
clone size: -
J gene: TRBJ1-3
D gene: -
CDR3 DNA: TGTGCCAGCAGCCAGAAGGGACCCAGCACCATATATTTT
CDR3 protein: CASSQKGPSTIYF

V gene: TRBV6-1
clone size: -
J gene: TRBJ2-2
D gene: -
CDR3 DNA: TGTGCCAGCAGTCGATCAGGGTACACCGGGGAGCTGTTTTTT
CDR3 protein: CASSRSGYTGELFF